The rows below give T cell receptor beta chains drawn from one sample of a study of T cells after yellow fever vaccination. Each CDR3 protein is one row after TCRdb ran MiXCR on the 5' RACE reads. The sample shows under 600,000 distinct CDR3 sequences, around an eighth of them seen only once. Sequencing used PBMCs, obtained on the day of the yellow fever booster vaccination. These receptors were collected from a man younger than 45 who received the YFV17D yellow fever vaccine. CDR3s include the opening cysteine and the closing phenylalanine or tryptophan. The D gene is left open where the match is weak. For some rows the clone size is stated as once, few or many, or as a class when expanded; others skip it.

d_gene	abundance	j_gene	v_gene	CDR3aa	CDR3nt
NA	many	TRBJ2-1	TRBV29-1	CSVEGGEQFF	TGCAGCGTTGAGGGTGGTGAGCAGTTCTTC
NA	few	TRBJ1-5	TRBV28	CASTDSNQPQHF	TGTGCCAGCACGGATAGCAATCAGCCCCAGCATTTT
NA	few	TRBJ2-5	TRBV28	CATHESVGETQYF	TGTGCCACCCATGAATCGGTAGGGGAGACCCAGTACTTC
NA	NA	TRBJ1-1	TRBV5-5	CASRRANTEAFF	TGTGCCAGCAGGCGAGCGAACACTGAAGCTTTCTTT
NA	few	TRBJ2-7	TRBV7-9	CASSDLRTSGSYEQYF	TGTGCCAGCAGCGACCTTCGGACAAGTGGCTCCTACGAGCAGTACTTC
TRBD2	few	TRBJ2-1	TRBV4-1	CASSQEAGLAGGNEQFF	TGCGCCAGCAGCCAAGAAGCCGGACTAGCGGGAGGCAATGAGCAGTTCTTC
NA	few	TRBJ2-7	TRBV28	CASSSQSRGGTYEQYF	TGTGCCAGCAGTTCCCAGTCCAGGGGGGGAACCTACGAGCAGTACTTC
NA	few	TRBJ2-1	TRBV28	CASSFPPGTGGSYNEQFF	TGTGCCAGCAGTTTCCCCCCGGGGACCGGGGGCTCCTACAATGAGCAGTTCTTC
TRBD1	NA	TRBJ2-5	TRBV29-1	CSVHRGPETQYF	TGCAGCGTCCACAGGGGGCCAGAGACCCAGTACTTC
NA	NA	TRBJ2-5	TRBV6-5	CASSYSTSPAAAAQYF	TGTGCCAGCAGTTACTCGACAAGCCCTGCTGCCGCAGCCCAGTACTTC
TRBD1	many	TRBJ1-1	TRBV7-9	CASSATGGANTEAFF	TGTGCCAGCAGCGCGACAGGGGGTGCGAACACTGAAGCTTTCTTT
TRBD1	NA	TRBJ2-7	TRBV7-6	CASSVGTGAEQYF	TGTGCCAGCAGCGTCGGGACAGGGGCCGAGCAGTACTTC
TRBD2	few	TRBJ2-2	TRBV7-2	CASSLIAGNTGELFF	TGTGCCAGCAGTTTGATAGCGGGAAACACCGGGGAGCTGTTTTTT
NA	NA	TRBJ2-3	TRBV7-3	CASSSYGMGTDTQYF	TGTGCCAGCAGCTCGTACGGGATGGGCACAGATACGCAGTATTTT
TRBD1	few	TRBJ2-3	TRBV20-1	CSARSGTGDTDTQYF	TGCAGTGCTAGAAGCGGGACAGGGGACACAGATACGCAGTATTTT
NA	few	TRBJ1-1	TRBV7-9	CASSLARASEAFF	TGTGCCAGCAGCTTAGCGCGGGCATCTGAAGCTTTCTTT
TRBD2	NA	TRBJ2-7	TRBV7-9	CASSYGLAGEGYEQYF	TGTGCCAGCAGCTACGGACTAGCGGGAGAGGGTTACGAGCAGTACTTC
NA	NA	TRBJ2-4	TRBV30	CAWSVQSGRQYF	TGTGCCTGGAGTGTACAAAGCGGGCGACAGTACTTC
NA	few	TRBJ2-5	TRBV20-1	CSATDRGRETQYF	TGCAGCGCCACAGATCGGGGGAGGGAGACCCAGTACTTC
TRBD2	NA	TRBJ2-4	TRBV4-1	CASSQDGTGGPNIQYF	TGCGCCAGCAGCCAAGATGGGACGGGAGGGCCGAACATTCAGTACTTC
TRBD2	NA	TRBJ2-1	TRBV12-3/TRBV12-4	CASSSGLAGVGRFF	TGTGCCAGCAGTTCGGGACTAGCGGGAGTTGGTAGGTTCTTC
NA	few	TRBJ2-5	TRBV20-1	CSAGRDQETQYF	TGCAGTGCCGGACGGGACCAAGAGACCCAGTACTTC
TRBD1	few	TRBJ2-7	TRBV7-6	CASSLEPGQGKYEQYF	TGTGCCAGCAGCTTAGAACCGGGACAGGGGAAATACGAGCAGTACTTC
NA	few	TRBJ2-1	TRBV6-1	CASGRFARNEQFF	TGTGCCAGCGGGCGGTTCGCTCGGAATGAGCAGTTCTTC
NA	NA	TRBJ2-2	TRBV19	CASSMGLASGGELFF	TGTGCCAGTAGTATGGGGCTAGCTTCCGGGGGGGAGCTGTTTTTT
NA	NA	TRBJ1-2	TRBV20-1	CSARVANGYTF	TGCAGTGCTAGAGTGGCCAATGGCTACACCTTC
NA	many	TRBJ1-4	TRBV27	CASRPPASFNEKLFF	TGTGCCAGCAGGCCACCCGCCTCGTTTAATGAAAAACTGTTTTTT
NA	few	TRBJ2-1	TRBV4-3	CASSQGSEGTFF	TGCGCCAGCAGCCAAGGAAGTGAGGGGACATTCTTC
NA	NA	TRBJ1-6	TRBV5-6	CASSPQRTEGSPLHF	TGTGCCAGCAGCCCCCAGCGGACTGAGGGTTCACCCCTCCACTTT
TRBD1	few	TRBJ1-5	TRBV7-6	CASSSSGTGQPQHF	TGTGCCAGCAGCTCGTCCGGGACAGGTCAGCCCCAGCATTTT
TRBD2	once	TRBJ2-4	TRBV6-2/TRBV6-3	CASSYLLAGGNIQYF	TGTGCCAGCAGTTACTTACTAGCGGGAGGAAACATTCAGTACTTC
NA	NA	TRBJ1-4	TRBV29-1	CSVSRTGSTNEKLFF	TGCAGCGTTTCCAGAACAGGTTCAACTAATGAAAAACTGTTTTTT
NA	many	TRBJ2-1	TRBV6-2/TRBV6-3	CASTRGYNEQFF	TGTGCCAGCACCCGGGGCTACAATGAGCAGTTCTTC
NA	NA	TRBJ2-7	TRBV20-1	CSANGGRPLEQYF	TGCAGTGCAAATGGAGGGAGGCCCCTCGAGCAGTACTTC
NA	NA	TRBJ2-7	TRBV28	CASSLPGGSEQYF	TGTGCCAGCAGTCTACCGGGGGGCAGCGAGCAGTACTTC
TRBD2	NA	TRBJ2-1	TRBV7-3	CASSLGGSGEQFF	TGTGCCAGCAGCTTAGGCGGGAGTGGGGAGCAGTTCTTC
NA	NA	TRBJ2-2	TRBV5-6	CASSLDQSTGELFF	TGTGCCAGCAGCTTGGATCAATCCACCGGGGAGCTGTTTTTT
NA	NA	TRBJ2-1	TRBV10-3	CAISDTGTRRKSSYNEQFF	TGTGCCATCAGTGACACCGGGACAAGACGCAAAAGCTCCTACAATGAGCAGTTCTTC
NA	few	TRBJ2-3	TRBV11-1	CASSLAWRWGARNTDTQYF	TGTGCCAGCAGCTTAGCGTGGAGGTGGGGGGCGCGGAACACAGATACGCAGTATTTT
NA	NA	TRBJ2-7	TRBV19	CASSKGRNSYEQYF	TGTGCCAGTAGTAAGGGACGCAACTCCTACGAGCAGTACTTC
NA	few	TRBJ1-5	TRBV14	CASSQVRKDYSNQPQHF	TGTGCCAGCAGCCAAGTTCGTAAGGATTATAGCAATCAGCCCCAGCATTTT
NA	few	TRBJ1-1	TRBV7-2	CASSFRGGGNTEAFF	TGTGCCAGCAGCTTCAGGGGAGGGGGGAACACTGAAGCTTTCTTT
NA	few	TRBJ2-7	TRBV6-5	CASSYGQFSYEQYF	TGTGCCAGCAGTTACGGACAGTTCTCCTACGAGCAGTACTTC
TRBD2	NA	TRBJ2-1	TRBV18	CASSPAGTSGHNEQFF	TGTGCCAGCTCGCCCGCCGGGACTAGCGGCCACAATGAGCAGTTCTTC
NA	few	TRBJ2-7	TRBV28	CASSPHGMTYEQYF	TGTGCCAGCAGTCCACACGGGATGACCTACGAGCAGTACTTC
NA	NA	TRBJ2-1	TRBV30	CAWSVLWTQSSYNEQFF	TGTGCCTGGAGTGTACTCTGGACTCAAAGCTCCTACAATGAGCAGTTCTTC
NA	NA	TRBJ2-7	TRBV18	CASSPGVHEQYF	TGTGCCAGCTCACCCGGCGTTCACGAGCAGTACTTC
NA	NA	TRBJ2-2	TRBV5-5	CASAGEPHTGELFF	TGTGCCAGCGCTGGGGAGCCTCACACCGGGGAGCTGTTTTTT
NA	few	TRBJ2-5	TRBV24-1	CATSAWSVETQYF	TGTGCCACCAGTGCCTGGTCAGTCGAGACCCAGTACTTC
NA	NA	TRBJ2-3	TRBV19	CASSIAVTDTQYF	TGTGCCAGTAGTATAGCGGTCACAGATACGCAGTATTTT
TRBD1	few	TRBJ2-1	TRBV29-1	CSAETGLYLEQFF	TGCAGCGCTGAGACAGGGCTTTATCTCGAGCAGTTCTTC
NA	few	TRBJ1-5	TRBV5-6	CASSLEHQSGFSNQPQHF	TGTGCCAGCAGCTTGGAACATCAGTCTGGGTTTAGCAATCAGCCCCAGCATTTT
TRBD1	few	TRBJ1-2	TRBV9	CASSANRGSRSYTF	TGTGCCAGCAGCGCGAACAGGGGGAGTAGGAGCTACACCTTC
NA	many	TRBJ2-3	TRBV7-8	CASYLRGRWGTDTQYF	TGTGCCAGCTACCTAAGAGGGCGATGGGGCACAGATACGCAGTATTTT
NA	NA	TRBJ1-6	TRBV21-1	CASSDELAGFWSKESPLHF	TGTGCCAGCAGCGATGAGCTCGCAGGGTTTTGGAGCAAGGAATCACCCCTCCACTTT
NA	NA	TRBJ1-5	TRBV24-1	CATSDPEVNSNQPQHF	TGTGCCACCAGTGACCCGGAGGTGAATAGCAATCAGCCCCAGCATTTT
NA	NA	TRBJ1-2	TRBV7-8	CASSFGSLQANYGYTF	TGTGCCAGCAGCTTTGGGAGCTTACAAGCTAACTATGGCTACACCTTC